The following is a TCR beta chain sequence with its context. Antigen specificity is unknown. J lost 4 bases, V lost 8 bases, and 4 bases had no gene match. The CDR3 length is 14 residues. This sample stems from a study of CD8 T cells in Susac syndrome. Broader study findings: That the number of individuals in its TCR sequencing and HLA analysis was relatively small was acknowledged by the study.

With random hexamers, reverse transcription was performed on about 0.5 to 1 ug of RNA. TCRdb re-analysed the immunoSEQ multiplex PCR reads in MiXCR, keeping a single row per CDR3 protein. The sample shows about 100,000 distinct CDR3 sequences, roughly 96% of them seen only once. The sample consisted of CD8+ T cells from PBMCs. The gene calls are TRBV12-3 or TRBV12-4 and TRBJ2-3; 12 nucleotides agree with TRBD1. The sequence was obtained from a human donor with Susac syndrome. The CDR3 nucleotides read TGTGCCAGCGGGGACAGGGGGCTTGCAGATACGCAGTATTTT. It encodes CASGDRGLADTQYF.